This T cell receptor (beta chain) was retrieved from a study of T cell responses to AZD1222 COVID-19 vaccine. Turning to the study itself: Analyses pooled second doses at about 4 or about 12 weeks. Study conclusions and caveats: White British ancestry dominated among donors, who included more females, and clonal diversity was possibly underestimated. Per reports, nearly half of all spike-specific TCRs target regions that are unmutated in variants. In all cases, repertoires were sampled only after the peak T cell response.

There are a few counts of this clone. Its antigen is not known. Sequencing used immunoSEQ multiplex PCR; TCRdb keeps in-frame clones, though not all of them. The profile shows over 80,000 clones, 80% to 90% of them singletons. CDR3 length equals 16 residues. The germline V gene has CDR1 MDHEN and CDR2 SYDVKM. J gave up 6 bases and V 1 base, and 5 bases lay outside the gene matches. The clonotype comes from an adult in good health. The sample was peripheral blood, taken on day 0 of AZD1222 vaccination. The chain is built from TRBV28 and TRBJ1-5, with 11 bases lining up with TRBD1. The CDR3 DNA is TGTGCCAGCAGTTTATCCCCCGGGACAGGGGGTCAGCCCCAGCATTTT. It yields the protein CASSLSPGTGGQPQHF.